This entry describes one TCR beta chain. This clonotype occurred many times. Which antigen it targets is not known. Base qualities are missing; no much larger clone stands one base away. The source of the sample is a study of CD8 T cells in ankylosing spondylitis (TCRdb year 2017). About the study as a whole: The study profiled T cell receptor beta repertoires in healthy donors and ankylosing spondylitis patients to find disease-linked TCR variants. Samples of peripheral blood were taken, and for ankylosing spondylitis patients, synovial fluid was collected as well. The full study cohort comprised around 23 ankylosing spondylitis patients and 110 or so healthy donors.

The instrument was an Illumina HiSeq 2500. TCR beta libraries were prepared by quantitative 5'-RACE with molecular barcodes. On the study's bioinformatics: To identify disease-linked TCR variants, a new computational method was used, one built on a probabilistic model of VDJ rearrangement. TCRdb itself trimmed the public reads at Q25 with fastp, ran MiXCR and retained productive beta chains. Under each unique CDR3 protein, matching rows form one entry showing the most common genes and DNA. TCRdb, rather than the study authors, made the V and J calls. The table for this sample lists tens of thousands of distinct CDR3 sequences; roughly 5.3% of them were counted only once. Roughly 2.3% of the sample is held by the ten biggest clonotypes. What the study reported, not specific to this receptor: A TCR beta motif made up of several highly homologous amino acid variants appeared to be characteristic of blood from ankylosing spondylitis patients. The disease-linked clones were reported to be significantly enriched in matched synovial fluid samples from ankylosing spondylitis patients. Some motif variants had previously been reported in the synovial fluid and blood of reactive arthritis patients, which suggests shared mechanisms of disease initiation. The disease-linked clones showed a CD8+ phenotype and occurred at relatively low frequencies in peripheral blood.

V gives up 5 bases and J gives up 3 bases, and the segment between their germline ends measures 12 bases. Counted from cysteine to phenylalanine, this CDR3 has 14 amino acids. Only CDR3 DNA is held: 42 bases, read in frame from base 1. This chain joins TRBV12-3 or TRBV12-4 to TRBJ2-3; the D region may be TRBD1 or TRBD2, each matching 6 bases equally. The TCR comes from a male donor with ankylosing spondylitis or in good health (not recorded which). The specimen sequenced was blood, either unsorted or a sorted T cell fraction (not recorded which). The CDR3 region reads CASSLLGGTDTQYF. Read as DNA, the sequence is TGTGCCAGCAGTCTCTTAGGGGGGACAGATACGCAGTATTTT.